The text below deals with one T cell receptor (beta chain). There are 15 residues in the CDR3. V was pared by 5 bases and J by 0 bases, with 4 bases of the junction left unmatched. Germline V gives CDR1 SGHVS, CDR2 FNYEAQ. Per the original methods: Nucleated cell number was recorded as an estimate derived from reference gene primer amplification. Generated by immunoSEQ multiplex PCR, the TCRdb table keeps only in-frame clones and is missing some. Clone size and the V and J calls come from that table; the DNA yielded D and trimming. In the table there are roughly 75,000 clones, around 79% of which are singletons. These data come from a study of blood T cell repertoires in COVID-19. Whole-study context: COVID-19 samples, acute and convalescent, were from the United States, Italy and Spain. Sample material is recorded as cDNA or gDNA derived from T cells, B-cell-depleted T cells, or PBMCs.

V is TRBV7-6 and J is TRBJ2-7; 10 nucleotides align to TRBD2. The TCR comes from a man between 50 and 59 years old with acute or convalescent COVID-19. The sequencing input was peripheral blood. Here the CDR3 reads CASSLSGGSSYEQYF. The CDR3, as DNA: TGTGCCAGCAGCCTTAGCGGGGGGAGCTCCTACGAGCAGTACTTC.